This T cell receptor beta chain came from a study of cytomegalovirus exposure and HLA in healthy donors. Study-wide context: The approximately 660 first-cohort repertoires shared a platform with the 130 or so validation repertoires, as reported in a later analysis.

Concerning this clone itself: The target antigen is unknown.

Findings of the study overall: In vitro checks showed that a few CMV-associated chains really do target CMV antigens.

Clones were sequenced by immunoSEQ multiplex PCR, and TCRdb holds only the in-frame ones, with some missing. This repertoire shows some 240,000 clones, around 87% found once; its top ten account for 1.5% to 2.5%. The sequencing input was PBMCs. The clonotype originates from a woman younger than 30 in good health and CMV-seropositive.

CDR3: CASSPGDRNTEAFF. CDR3 coding DNA: TGTGCCAGCTCCCCGGGGGATCGTAACACTGAAGCTTTCTTT. The gene calls are TRBV21-1 and TRBJ1-1. TRBV21-1 is annotated as a pseudogene. The length of the CDR3 is 14 residues.